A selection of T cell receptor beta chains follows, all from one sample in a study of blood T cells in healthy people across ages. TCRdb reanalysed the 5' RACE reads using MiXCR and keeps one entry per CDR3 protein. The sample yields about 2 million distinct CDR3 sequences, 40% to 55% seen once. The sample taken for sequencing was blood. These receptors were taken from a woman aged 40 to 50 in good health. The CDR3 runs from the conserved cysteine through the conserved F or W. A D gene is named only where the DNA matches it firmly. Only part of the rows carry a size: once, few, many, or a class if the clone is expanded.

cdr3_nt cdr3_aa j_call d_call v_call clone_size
TGTGCCAGCAGCTTAGATTTGGCTTTGGGCGACCAGTACTTC CASSLDLALGDQYF TRBJ2-5 NA TRBV7-2 NA
TGTGCCAGCAGTCCTAACGGGGGAGCTTGGGAGACCCAGTACTTC CASSPNGGAWETQYF TRBJ2-5 NA TRBV28 NA
TGCAGTGCTAGAGCTCTCGGCCAGGGGGCCTATCAGCCCCAGCATTTT CSARALGQGAYQPQHF TRBJ1-5 TRBD1 TRBV20-1 once
TGTGCCAGCAGCGTAGCGGCCCCGGGGGCCAAAAACATTCAGTACTTC CASSVAAPGAKNIQYF TRBJ2-4 NA TRBV9 NA
TGTGCCAGCAAAAGACAGGGGGCGCGAAACATTCAGTACTTC CASKRQGARNIQYF TRBJ2-4 TRBD1 TRBV12-3/TRBV12-4 few
TGCGCCAGCAGCCCCCCAACGGGGTCCATACCATTCTACGAGCAGTACTTC CASSPPTGSIPFYEQYF TRBJ2-7 NA TRBV5-1 NA
TGTGCCAGCAGCTTCGATGGCGGGGTCACAGATACGCAGTATTTT CASSFDGGVTDTQYF TRBJ2-3 NA TRBV7-9 NA
TGTGCCAGCAGCCTGGTCGGAGCGGGGGCCTACAATGAGCAGTTCTTC CASSLVGAGAYNEQFF TRBJ2-1 TRBD2 TRBV11-2 NA
TGCGCCAGCAGGCAACAGGGGTCAACTAATGAAAAACTGTTTTTT CASRQQGSTNEKLFF TRBJ1-4 TRBD1 TRBV5-1 NA
TGTGCCAGCAGTTTCGGGGGGCTAGAGTTGGGAAACATTCAGTACTTC CASSFGGLELGNIQYF TRBJ2-4 NA TRBV27 NA
TGTGCCAGCAGGGCAGGGTCCGGAGCTTTCTTT CASRAGSGAFF TRBJ1-1 NA TRBV2 few
TGTGCCAGCAGCGTCCCGGGACTAGCGGGGGGCCCCCATACGCAGTATTTT CASSVPGLAGGPHTQYF TRBJ2-3 TRBD2 TRBV6-2/TRBV6-3 NA
TGTGCCAGCAGTCTCCTAGGGATCTCATCCTACAATGAGCAGTACTTC CASSLLGISSYNEQYF TRBJ2-7 NA TRBV28 NA
TGTGCCAGCAGTTACTCCGACGGTACCGGGACAGGGTTCTACGAGCAGTACTTC CASSYSDGTGTGFYEQYF TRBJ2-7 TRBD1 TRBV6-2/TRBV6-3 NA
TGTGCCAGCAGCTCTAGGGCGGGCCAGGGGATGAATACGCAGTATTTT CASSSRAGQGMNTQYF TRBJ2-3 NA TRBV7-2 NA
TGTGCCAGCAGTAGTTCCCCTGGGGGGGCCGAAGAGACCCAGTACTTC CASSSSPGGAEETQYF TRBJ2-5 NA TRBV28 NA